This T cell receptor (beta chain) was identified during a study of control samples from healthy donors and cancer patients. The repertoire was sequenced with immunoSEQ multiplex PCR; TCRdb's copy has only in-frame clones and lacks some. The data contain about 230,000 clones, around 79% of them seen just once; the ten biggest clones take up 10% to 15%. This CDR3 contains 16 residues. Trimming shortened V by 6 bases and J by 4 bases, and 18 bases separated the two germline ends. Germline CDR1 is MNHEY and CDR2 is SMNVEV (reference sequence). The rearrangement uses TRBV27 and TRBJ2-2, with a weak D call TRBD1 (7 bases). Sequenced sample: PBMCs. This clonotype originated in a woman aged 55 to 70 with lung cancer. CDR3 protein: CASSLATGHRTGELFF. In nucleotides, the CDR3 is TGTGCCAGCAGCCTAGCGACAGGGCACCGCACCGGGGAGCTGTTTTTT.